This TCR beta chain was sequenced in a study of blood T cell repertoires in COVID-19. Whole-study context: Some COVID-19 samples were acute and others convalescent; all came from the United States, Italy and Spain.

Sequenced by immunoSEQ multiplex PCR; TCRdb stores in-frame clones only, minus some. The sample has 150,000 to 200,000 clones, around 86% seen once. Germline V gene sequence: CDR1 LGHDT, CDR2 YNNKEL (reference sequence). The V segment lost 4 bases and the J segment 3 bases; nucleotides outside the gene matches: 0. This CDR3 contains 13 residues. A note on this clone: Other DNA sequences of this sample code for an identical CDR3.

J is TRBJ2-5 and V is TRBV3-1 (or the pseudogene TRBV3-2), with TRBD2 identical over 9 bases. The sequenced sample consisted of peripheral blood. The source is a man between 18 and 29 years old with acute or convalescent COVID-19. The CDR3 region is CASSPSGEETQYF. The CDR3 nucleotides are TGTGCCAGCAGCCCTAGCGGGGAAGAGACCCAGTACTTC.